A single sample gave rise to the 30 T cell receptor beta chains below, sequenced in a study of CD8 T cells in ankylosing spondylitis (dated by TCRdb to 2015 to 2018). The library was made by 5' RACE. Instrument used: Illumina HiSeq 2500. TCRdb trimmed the raw reads at Q25, called clones with MiXCR and kept productive beta chains. Rows with one shared CDR3 protein collapse into an entry with the most common genes and DNA. For this sample there are roughly 280,000 distinct CDR3 sequences; around 20% appear just once. The top ten hold less than 9% of the sample. Sequenced material: blood, either unsorted or a sorted T cell fraction (not recorded which). Source of these receptors: a male donor with ankylosing spondylitis or in good health (not recorded which).

This clonotype was observed a few times. The chain joins TRBV20-1 to TRBJ2-1; 11 nucleotides agree with TRBD1. CDR1 and CDR2 (germline): DFQATT, SNEGSKA (reference sequence). The CDR3 length is 16 residues. The V gene end was trimmed by 3 bases and the J gene end by 5 bases; junction bases not matched to a gene: 9. The CDR3 nucleotides are TGCAGTGCTAGTGGACAGGGGGCGAAGGGGGACAATGAGCAGTTCTTC. This translates into CSASGQGAKGDNEQFF.

V and J are TRBV28 and TRBJ1-6, with 9 bases identical to TRBD1. CDR3 size: 14 residues. After removal of 8 bases from V and 9 bases from J, the junction contained 8 bases not matched to a gene. Per germline, CDR1 MDHEN and CDR2 SYDVKM. CDR3 DNA sequence: TGTGCCAGCGGCCCGGGACAGGGTGTTTCACCCCTCCACTTT. Its translation: CASGPGQGVSPLHF.

This clonotype was counted between two and nine times. The CDR3 bases are TGTGCCAGCAGTTTAGCGGCGGGGGGACAGAAGTACCAAGAGACCCAGTACTTC. Translated: CASSLAAGGQKYQETQYF. The rearrangement joins TRBV12-3 or TRBV12-4 to TRBJ2-5; D is possibly TRBD2 (8 bases). This CDR3 contains 18 residues. Deletions cut 0 bases from V and 0 bases from J, with 17 bases between.

This chain connects TRBV29-1 to TRBJ2-3, with 8 bases that match TRBD2. Per the germline V gene, CDR1 is SQVTM and CDR2 is ANQGSEA. CDR3 length: 14 amino acids. V was clipped by 4 bases and J by 3 bases; unmatched bases: 6. CDR3 amino acids: CSVVAGGRTDTQYF. Here the CDR3 DNA reads TGCAGCGTTGTCGCGGGGGGCAGGACAGATACGCAGTATTTT.

CDR3 sequence: CASRNDFSAYEQYV. The DNA for the CDR3 is TGTGCCAGCAGGAATGACTTCTCCGCCTACGAGCAGTACGTC. The J gene is TRBJ2-7, the V gene TRBV5-5; unclear D gene. Germline CDR1 and CDR2: SGHKS and YYEKEE (reference sequence). The V end lost 5 bases, the J end lost 2 bases, and 14 bases lay between the germline ends. The CDR3 sequence is 14 residues long.

In nucleotides, the CDR3 is TGTGCCAGCAGTCCCGGGACTAGCGGGGGAGGGGAGACCCAGTACTTC. This gives the protein CASSPGTSGGGETQYF. V usage is TRBV12-3 or TRBV12-4 and J usage is TRBJ2-5; 14 positions agree with TRBD2. The trim removed 5 bases at V and 5 bases at J, leaving 7 bases unmatched. CDR3 length: 16 amino acids.

The chain uses TRBV20-1 and TRBJ2-3; D gene ambiguous. There are 15 residues in the CDR3. The V end was cut by 5 bases, the J end by 0 bases, with 15 bases between. The germline CDR1 and CDR2 sequences are DFQATT and SNEGSKA (reference sequence). CDR3 sequence: CSARTGAASTDTQYF. The CDR3 DNA follows: TGCAGTGCTCGCACCGGAGCTGCAAGCACAGATACGCAGTATTTT.

The chain has TRBV28 and TRBJ2-5; 9 bases align to TRBD2. This CDR3 comprises 16 residues. J lost 2 bases, V lost 2 bases, and 6 bases had no gene match. Per germline, CDR1 MDHEN and CDR2 SYDVKM. CDR3 protein: CASSLGSGRGQETQYF. CDR3 sequence (DNA): TGTGCCAGCAGTTTAGGTAGCGGGAGAGGTCAAGAGACCCAGTACTTC. The complete variable domain, with remaining parts taken from reference TRBV28 and TRBJ2-5, reads DVKVTQSSRYLVKRTGEKVFLECVQDMDHENMFWYRQDPGLGLRLIYFSYDVKMKEKGDIPEGYSVSREKKERFSLILESASTNQTSMYLCASSLGSGRGQETQYFGPGTRLLVL.

At least ten counts were recorded for this clonotype. V and J are TRBV12-3 or TRBV12-4 and TRBJ1-6; unclear D gene. Trimming left V 3 bases short and J 7 bases short, with 10 bases between. The CDR3 is made up of 14 amino acids. The CDR3, as DNA: TGTGCCAGCAGTTTTACTTCTGGGAATTCACCCCTCCACTTT. Protein product: CASSFTSGNSPLHF.

This rearrangement joins TRBV12-3 or TRBV12-4 to TRBJ2-1, with 13 positions matching TRBD2. The V gene end was trimmed by 3 bases and the J gene end by 1 base; junction bases not matched to a gene: 6. The CDR3 consists of 18 residues. The CDR3 sequence: CASSFGLAGVRSYNEQFF. The DNA for the CDR3 is TGTGCCAGCAGTTTCGGACTAGCGGGAGTTCGGTCCTACAATGAGCAGTTCTTC.

The CDR3 coding sequence is TGTGCCAGCAGTGACAGGAGGAACTATGGCTACACCTTC. Residues: CASSDRRNYGYTF. J is TRBJ1-2 and V is TRBV25-1; no definite D call. V was clipped by 3 bases and J by 2 bases, with 7 bases between them. Germline loops: CDR1 MGHDK, CDR2 SYGVNS. The CDR3 has 13 residues.

This clonotype came up many times. V gene TRBV5-5 combines with J gene TRBJ2-3, with D tentatively TRBD1 or TRBD2 (6 bases each). This CDR3 is 17 amino acids long. Trimming pared 4 bases from V and 3 bases from J, leaving 21 bases between. From germline, CDR1 is SGHKS and CDR2 YYEKEE (reference sequence). The CDR3 loop is CASSDYGGGRGTDTQYF. The CDR3 nucleotides are TGTGCCAGCAGCGACTACGGAGGGGGTCGGGGAACAGATACGCAGTATTTT.

The chain has TRBV9 and TRBJ1-6; weak D call: TRBD1 (6 bases). The V and J ends lost 3 bases and 6 bases respectively, with 10 bases between them. CDR3 size: 14 residues. Germline V CDR1 and CDR2: SGDLS, YYNGEE. CDR3 sequence reads: CASSDRAGNSPLHF. DNA for the CDR3: TGTGCCAGCAGCGACAGGGCTGGTAATTCACCCCTCCACTTT.

This clonotype has a handful of counts. The CDR3 region is CSVGSHEQFF. CDR3 DNA: TGCAGCGTTGGATCCCATGAGCAGTTCTTC. This chain links TRBV29-1 with TRBJ2-1; D unresolved. V was cut by 4 bases and J by 8 bases, with 6 bases left in between. Germline CDR1 is SQVTM and CDR2 is ANQGSEA. CDR3 length equals 10 residues.

This clonotype was counted at least ten times. This chain links TRBV20-1 with TRBJ2-2; the D gene is possibly TRBD2 (7 bases). CDR1 and CDR2 (germline): DFQATT, SNEGSKA (reference sequence). The V end was cut by 3 bases, the J end by 4 bases, with 24 bases between. The CDR3 is 18 residues long. The CDR3 DNA reads as TGCAGTGCTAGTCACCAAGGGGGGCAGCGGGGTGCCACCGGGGAGCTGTTTTTT. Its protein product is CSASHQGGQRGATGELFF.

The table lists this clonotype with many counts. V is TRBV12-3 or TRBV12-4 and J is TRBJ2-5; D not resolved. This CDR3 comprises 13 residues. The V gene lost 5 bases and the J gene lost 7 bases, with 14 bases spanning the gap. The CDR3 here is CASSMELGVTQYF. CDR3 nucleotides: TGTGCCAGCAGTATGGAGCTTGGGGTGACCCAGTACTTC.

This clonotype showed up just a few times. The chain carries TRBV6-7 and TRBJ1-5; D ambiguous. TRBV6-7 qualifies as an ORF whose function is uncertain. The CDR3 runs 16 residues. Trimming left V 0 bases short and J 2 bases short, with 11 bases between. The CDR3 DNA reads as TGTGCCAGCAGTTACTCGATCGTCCCGGGCAATCAGCCCCAGCATTTT. The encoded protein is CASSYSIVPGNQPQHF.

CDR3 in amino acids: CSALAGGYNEQFF. The DNA of the CDR3 is TGCAGTGCTTTAGCGGGAGGGTACAATGAGCAGTTCTTC. This chain links TRBV20-1 with TRBJ2-1, with 11 positions matching TRBD2. The CDR3 has 13 residues. Losses at the gene ends were 5 bases for V and 4 bases for J; bases not matched to a gene: 1. Germline values: CDR1 DFQATT, CDR2 SNEGSKA (reference sequence).

This clonotype showed up just a few times. This chain joins TRBV29-1 and TRBJ1-2; TRBD1 aligns across 10 bases. CDR3 length equals 13 residues. The V segment lost 6 bases and the J segment 7 bases; nucleotides outside the gene matches: 8. CDR1 SQVTM and CDR2 ANQGSEA come from the germline V gene. CDR3 in DNA: TGCAGCGTGGGACGACAGGGGGCTGGTGGCTACACCTTC. This codes for CSVGRQGAGGYTF. The full variable domain, rest sourced from reference TRBV29-1 and TRBJ1-2, is SAVISQKPSRDICQRGTSLTIQCQVDSQVTMMFWYRQQPGQSLTLIATANQGSEATYESGFVIDKFPISRPNLTFSTLTVSNMSPEDSSIYLCSVGRQGAGGYTFGSGTRLTVV.

CDR3 residues: CASSSNSDSPLHF. CDR3 bases: TGTGCCAGCAGCTCTAACTCCGATTCACCCCTCCACTTT. The chain joins TRBV7-6 to TRBJ1-6; no definite D call. V lost 4 bases to trimming and J lost 8 bases, with 9 bases between them. Germline V gene data show CDR1 as SGHVS and CDR2 as FNYEAQ. The CDR3 loop spans 13 amino acids.

This rearrangement joins TRBV15 to TRBJ2-3; 9 bases map to TRBD2. The CDR3 sequence is 19 residues long. V shed 0 bases and J 4 bases; nucleotides not matched to a gene: 14. The V gene's germline CDR1 is LNHNV and CDR2 YYDKDF (reference sequence). The DNA of the CDR3 is TGTGCCACCAGCAGAGATCGCCCCTCGGCGGGGGGGCGCCCAGATACGCAGTATTTT. Translated: CATSRDRPSAGGRPDTQYF.

The chain joins TRBV9 to TRBJ2-2; TRBD1 is a possible D gene (5 bases). The CDR3 spans 16 residues. V lost 2 bases and J lost 1, with 12 bases in between. Per the germline V gene, CDR1 is SGDLS and CDR2 is YYNGEE. The CDR3 loop is CASSVSTGKNTGELFF. Here the CDR3 DNA reads TGTGCCAGCAGCGTTAGCACAGGAAAGAACACCGGGGAGCTGTTTTTT.

This clonotype was counted at least ten times. The V call is TRBV11-2, the J call TRBJ2-1, with unresolved D. The ends were cut back, 2 bases at V and 8 bases at J, with 16 bases in the middle. The CDR3 covers 15 residues. CDR1 and CDR2 (germline): SGHAT, FQNNGV. CDR3 sequence reads: CASSLTKTGWDEQFF. The CDR3 DNA sequence: TGTGCCAGCAGCTTAACTAAGACGGGTTGGGATGAGCAGTTCTTC.

CDR3 nucleotides: TGTGCCAGCGCACTACGACAGGGCTACGAGCAGTACGTC. Translation gives CASALRQGYEQYV. The genes are TRBV27 and TRBJ2-7, with 7 positions matching TRBD1. Germline V lookup: CDR1 MNHEY, CDR2 SMNVEV (reference sequence). V lost 8 bases, J lost 3 bases, and 7 bases stayed unmatched. This CDR3 has 13 amino acids.

The chain recombines TRBV6-1 with TRBJ2-5; D call uncertain. Trimming cost V 7 bases and J 5 bases, with 20 bases left between them. The CDR3 is made up of 15 amino acids. Per germline, CDR1 MNHNS and CDR2 SASEGT. CDR3 in amino acids: CASTASGRLAETQYF. CDR3 nucleotide sequence: TGTGCCAGCACCGCTTCGGGCAGGCTTGCTGAGACCCAGTACTTC.

CDR3 residues: CSVGKGQGYVGAFF. In DNA form, the CDR3 reads TGCAGCGTTGGTAAGGGACAGGGATACGTTGGAGCTTTCTTT. The rearrangement joins TRBV29-1 to TRBJ1-1, with TRBD1 matching 9 bases. V trimming: 4 bases; J trimming: 10 bases; junction bases outside the gene matches: 13. This CDR3 spans 14 amino acids. Germline V gene data show CDR1 as SQVTM and CDR2 as ANQGSEA.

The chain combines TRBV28 with TRBJ1-5, with D possibly matching TRBD1 (5 bases). The ends were cut back, 6 bases at V and 7 bases at J, with 13 bases in the middle. Germline CDR1 MDHEN, CDR2 SYDVKM. The CDR3 runs to 13 residues. CDR3 DNA: TGTGCCAGCAGACCCCGGACACGACAGCCCCAGCATTTT. This codes for CASRPRTRQPQHF.

The chain is built from TRBV12-3 or TRBV12-4 and TRBJ2-1, with 7 bases aligning to TRBD2. CDR3 length: 14 residues. V dropped 5 bases and J dropped 6; count of bases not matched to a gene: 7. The DNA for the CDR3 is TGTGCCAGCAGTCTAGGACTAGGTCTCAATGAGCAGTTCTTC. This sequence encodes CASSLGLGLNEQFF.

This clonotype was detected a few times. The chain uses TRBV5-1 and TRBJ2-1, with 8 bases matching TRBD2. Germline V gene lookup returns CDR1 SGHRS and CDR2 YFSETQ. V was clipped by 2 bases and J by 5 bases; unmatched bases: 6. The CDR3 sequence is 15 residues long. DNA of the CDR3: TGCGCCAGCAGCTTTCGGCGGGAGGTAGACAATGAGCAGTTCTTC. This sequence encodes CASSFRREVDNEQFF.

A few counts support this clonotype. The V gene is TRBV7-6, the J gene TRBJ1-1; D ambiguous. Trimming shortened V by 2 bases and J by 0 bases, and 13 bases separated the two germline ends. Germline CDR1 is SGHVS and CDR2 is FNYEAQ. The CDR3 loop spans 16 amino acids. CDR3 protein: CASSLTTASVNTEAFF. CDR3 DNA sequence: TGTGCCAGCAGCTTAACCACGGCATCCGTGAACACTGAAGCTTTCTTT.